This paragraph reports one TCR beta chain. Its antigen remains unidentified. These data are taken from a study of T cells in Graves' hyperthyroidism and ophthalmopathy. RNA transcripts served as the template for amplifying TCR beta CDR3 regions. Using the HTBI primer set, a first-round RT-PCR was run on the TCR CDR3. Each CDR3 protein gets one entry after TCRdb re-called the multiplex PCR reads with MiXCR. The table shows over 250,000 distinct CDR3 sequences, with 25% to 30% occurring only once. The study based diagnoses on clinical symptoms, serum thyroxine and TRAb, thyroid ultrasound and orbital computed tomography. Extraction of PBMCs used under 13 ml of fresh peripheral blood. V was clipped by 4 bases and J by 2 bases, with 15 bases between them. Germline-derived CDR1 and CDR2 are MDHEN and SYDVKM. The CDR3 is made up of 16 amino acids. The study, taken as a whole, reports: Expanded thyroid clonotypes (above 0.001) were mostly also found in blood.

The source is a man aged 40-49 years with Graves' hyperthyroidism that later progressed to Graves' ophthalmopathy. This chain joins TRBV28 and TRBJ2-4; D is possibly TRBD1 (6 bases). Material for sequencing was blood. Here the CDR3 reads CASSSLGRGPKNIQYF. The CDR3 DNA follows: TGTGCCAGCAGTTCCCTGGGCAGGGGACCCAAAAACATTCAGTACTTC.